The next 11 T cell receptor beta chains were all read from a single sample in a study of T cells in Graves' hyperthyroidism and ophthalmopathy. Amplified regions were TCR beta CDR3 sequences from RNA transcripts. Carried out on the TCR CDR3, a first-round RT-PCR used the HTBI primer set. TCRdb ran MiXCR on the multiplex PCR reads and lists one entry per CDR3 protein. The repertoire holds 370,000 or so distinct CDR3 sequences, with 15% to 18% as singletons. Sequencing was done on a sample of blood. The receptors originated from a woman younger than 35 with Graves' hyperthyroidism that later progressed to Graves' ophthalmopathy.

The chain uses TRBV18 and TRBJ2-1; 8 bases are shared with TRBD2. V shed 5 bases, J shed 5 bases, and the junction held 8 bases outside the gene matches. Germline-derived CDR1 and CDR2 are KGHSH and LQKENI. CDR3 length: 15 residues. The CDR3 nucleotides read TGTGCCAGCTCAATCTTTGACGGGGGGGACAATGAGCAGTTCTTC. Its translation is CASSIFDGGDNEQFF.

The gene calls are TRBV3-1 and TRBJ1-6; D is unclear. Germline CDR1 is LGHDT and CDR2 is YNNKEL (reference sequence). The V end was cut by 1 base, the J end by 10 bases, with 11 bases between. The CDR3 is 14 residues long. The CDR3 DNA follows: TGTGCCAGCAGCCAAGCGACGCGAGACTCACCCCTCCACTTT. It is translated as CASSQATRDSPLHF.

This clonotype was detected many times. The rearrangement joins TRBV2 to TRBJ1-1, with 7 bases that match TRBD1. The CDR3 is 14 residues long. Germline V gene sequence: CDR1 SNHLY, CDR2 FYNNEI. V trimming: 3 bases; J trimming: 3 bases; junction bases outside the gene matches: 4. The CDR3 coding sequence is TGTGCCAGCAGTGAGGTAACAGGGGACACTGAAGCTTTCTTT. It encodes CASSEVTGDTEAFF.

In this sample, this clonotype turned up many times. This sequence joins TRBV18 and TRBJ2-3; 10 positions match TRBD1. CDR3 length equals 14 residues. Trimming removed 3 bases from V and 6 bases from J; junction bases left unmatched: 3. CDR1 is KGHSH and CDR2 is LQKENI in the germline V gene. CDR3 bases: TGTGCCAGCTCACCCCAGGGACAGGGGGATACGCAGTATTTT. It is translated as CASSPQGQGDTQYF.

This clonotype has a count of ten or more. The J gene is TRBJ1-5, the V gene TRBV28; tentative D call: TRBD1 (5 bases). The CDR3 has 16 residues. V lost 3 bases and J lost 0, with 12 bases in between. CDR1 is MDHEN and CDR2 is SYDVKM in the germline V gene. The CDR3 coding sequence is TGTGCCAGCAGTTTGTATCCTCAGGGTAGCAATCAGCCCCAGCATTTT. It translates to CASSLYPQGSNQPQHF.

The chain has TRBV4-1 and TRBJ1-5; no clear D. Germline CDR1 MGHRA, CDR2 YSYEKL. Trimming took 4 bases from V and 2 from J, leaving 12 bases between them. This CDR3 is 15 amino acids long. CDR3 amino acids: CASSRLPGGNQPQHF. The CDR3 bases are TGCGCCAGCAGCCGACTACCGGGTGGCAATCAGCCCCAGCATTTT.

This clonotype showed up many times. This CDR3 is CASSRSGSGNEQFF. The CDR3, as DNA: TGTGCCAGCAGCCGAAGCGGGAGTGGCAATGAGCAGTTCTTC. The chain joins TRBV3-1 to TRBJ2-1, with 8 bases matching TRBD2. The junction had 5 bases not matched to a gene; V was cut back by 4 bases and J by 6 bases. CDR1 LGHDT and CDR2 YNNKEL come from the germline V gene (reference sequence). The CDR3 runs 14 residues.

In its sample, this clonotype was seen many times. This chain joins TRBV5-1 and TRBJ2-1; 14 bases align to TRBD2. The CDR3 length is 17 residues. The V segment lost 0 bases and the J segment 6 bases; nucleotides outside the gene matches: 5. Looked up from germline, CDR1 is SGHRS and CDR2 is YFSETQ. This CDR3 reads CASSLGLAGGPSNEQFF. CDR3 nucleotides: TGCGCCAGCAGCTTGGGACTAGCGGGAGGGCCGAGCAATGAGCAGTTCTTC.

This clonotype came up many times. This chain connects TRBV11-2 to TRBJ1-4, with 8 nucleotides matching TRBD1. This CDR3 contains 14 residues. Germline values: CDR1 SGHAT, CDR2 FQNNGV. With 5 bases clipped from V and 4 bases from J, the junction kept 3 bases outside the gene matches. For the CDR3, the DNA is TGTGCCAGCAGCGAGGACAGGGTTAATGAAAAACTGTTTTTT. Its translation is CASSEDRVNEKLFF.

In this sample, this clonotype turned up a few times. Its ends do not fully match the called genes, so a read error is possible. The chain is built from TRBV12-3 or TRBV12-4 and TRBJ2-1; tentatively, D is TRBD2 (6 bases). The CDR3 contains 11 residues. The CDR3 DNA reads as TGTGCCAGCAGCTTAGCGGAGTGGCAGTTCTTC. Translation gives CASSLAEWQFF.

A few counts support this clonotype. The chain employs TRBV9 and TRBJ1-4, with D tentatively TRBD1 (6 bases). The V end lost 3 bases, the J end lost 7 bases, and 16 bases lay between the germline ends. CDR3 length: 15 residues. The germline gives CDR1 SGDLS, CDR2 YYNGEE. The CDR3 DNA sequence: TGTGCCAGCAGCGGGACCTCGGGAGGGGGTGAAAAACTGTTTTTT. Its protein product is CASSGTSGGGEKLFF.